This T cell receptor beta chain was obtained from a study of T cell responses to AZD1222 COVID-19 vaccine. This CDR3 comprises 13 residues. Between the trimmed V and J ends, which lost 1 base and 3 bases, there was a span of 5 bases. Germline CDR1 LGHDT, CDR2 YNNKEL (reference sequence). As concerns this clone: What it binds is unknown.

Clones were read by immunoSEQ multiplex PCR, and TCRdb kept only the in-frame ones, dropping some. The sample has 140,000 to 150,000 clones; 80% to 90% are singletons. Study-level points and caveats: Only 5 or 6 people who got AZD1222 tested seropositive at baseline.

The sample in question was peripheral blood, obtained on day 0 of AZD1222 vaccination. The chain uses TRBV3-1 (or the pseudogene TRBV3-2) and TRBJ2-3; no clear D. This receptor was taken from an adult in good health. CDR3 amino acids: CASSQVVTDTQYF. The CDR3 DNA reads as TGTGCCAGCAGCCAAGTAGTTACAGATACGCAGTATTTT.